This TCR beta chain is from a study of T cell responses to AZD1222 COVID-19 vaccine. General observations from the study: A rise in Spike-specific TCR breadth and depth followed two AZD1222 doses. Per reports, nearly half of all spike-specific TCRs target regions that are unmutated in variants. Repertoires were collected only later (after the peak T cell response had occurred). The donors showed a predominance of white British ancestry and of females, with possible underestimation of clonal diversity.

In regard to this clone: Its antigen is still unknown.

This table comes from immunoSEQ multiplex PCR, and its TCRdb copy is limited to in-frame clones, with some not included. This sample yields 100,000 to 120,000 clones, of which roughly nine tenths are seen a single time; approximately 40% belongs to the top ten. Germline V gives CDR1 SNHLY, CDR2 FYNNEI. V dropped 4 bases and J dropped 6; count of bases not matched to a gene: 2. The CDR3 is made up of 14 amino acids. The chain has TRBV2 and TRBJ1-5; 11 bases line up with TRBD1. The starting material was peripheral blood, obtained 28 days after the second AZD1222 dose. The clonotype was recovered from an adult who received the AZD1222 COVID-19 vaccine. CDR3: CASSVGTGGQPQHF. The DNA of the CDR3 is TGTGCCAGCAGTGTTGGGACAGGGGGTCAGCCCCAGCATTTT.